Described below is a single T cell receptor beta chain sequence and its context. Trimming pared 8 bases from V and 0 bases from J, leaving 16 bases between. Per the germline V gene, CDR1 is SNHLY and CDR2 is FYNNEI. The CDR3 is made up of 15 amino acids. The data were taken from a study of blood T cells in healthy people across ages. A second about 7 to 12 cycle PCR used barcoded and J-beta primers. TCRdb re-derived calls from the 5' RACE reads in MiXCR, one entry per CDR3 protein. Of 1.5 million to 1.9 million distinct CDR3 sequences listed, roughly 43% are singletons. V usage is TRBV2 and J usage is TRBJ1-2; D may be TRBD1 (6 bases). This receptor was identified in a woman younger than 30 in good health. Specimen: blood. The CDR3 coding sequence is TGTGCCAGCCGGATGGGCAGGGGCGCTAACTATGGCTACACCTTC. Translation gives CASRMGRGANYGYTF. Complete variable domain (other parts from reference TRBV2 and TRBJ1-2): EPEVTQTPSHQVTQMGQEVILRCVPISNHLYFYWYRQILGQKVEFLVSFYNNEISEKSEIFDDQFSVERPDGSNFTLKIRSTKLEDSAMYFCASRMGRGANYGYTFGSGTRLTVV.